Shown below are 22 T cell receptor beta chains from a single sample sequenced in a study of spatial heterogeneity in lung cancer. The time point here: sample taken at primary tumor resection. Whole RNA obtained from tumor, nontumor lung or frozen PBMC underwent sequencing without sorting. Each CDR3 protein is one row after TCRdb ran MiXCR on the 5' RACE reads. The data show about 6,900 distinct CDR3 sequences, about 6% seen once. The sample in question was normal lung tissue next to the tumor, obtained at surgery. These TCRs come from a female donor with early-stage non-small cell lung cancer.

This clonotype was seen repeatedly, ten times or more. With the library built for alpha chains, this beta chain is off target and its frequency is not meaningful. The chain recombines TRBV30 with TRBJ1-4; D is unresolved. V was pared by 0 bases and J by 4 bases, with 12 bases between. Per the germline V gene, CDR1 is GTSNPN and CDR2 is SVGIG (reference sequence). The CDR3 has 15 amino acids. CDR3 in DNA: TGTGCCTGGAGTGTAGGCACCCAGATTAATGAAAAACTGTTTTTT. This encodes CAWSVGTQINEKLFF.

This clonotype was detected many times. This beta chain represents an off-target read in a library built for alpha chains; its size is of limited meaning. The chain joins TRBV6-1 to TRBJ2-1; TRBD2 agrees at 9 bases. The V gene end was trimmed by 1 base and the J gene end by 3 bases; junction bases not matched to a gene: 4. Germline lookup yields CDR1 MNHNS and CDR2 SASEGT. The CDR3 covers 16 residues. The CDR3 loop is CASSEVGSGSYNEQFF. As DNA, the CDR3 is TGTGCCAGCAGTGAAGTGGGTAGCGGGAGCTACAATGAGCAGTTCTTC.

This clonotype is labeled as medium-sized. This beta chain appears as a stray read in a library generated for alpha chains; its size is not informative. The V gene is TRBV12-3 or TRBV12-4, the J gene TRBJ1-4, with 8 positions matching TRBD1. CDR3 size: 14 residues. Trimming cost V 5 bases and J 7 bases; bases outside gene matches: 6. CDR3 in DNA: TGTGCCAGCAGTCCAGGACAGGGCCGTGAAAAACTGTTTTTT. This translates into CASSPGQGREKLFF.

This clonotype was detected ten times or more. The library was built for alpha chains, so this beta chain is an off-target read and its size means little. The chain couples TRBV19 to TRBJ1-5; D unresolved. This CDR3 contains 14 residues. V was clipped by 3 bases and J by 3 bases, with 9 bases between them. Per the germline V gene, CDR1 is LNHDA and CDR2 is SQIVND (reference sequence). The DNA of the CDR3 is TGTGCCAGTAGTATTTATCAGCTCAATCAGCCCCAGCATTTT. It encodes CASSIYQLNQPQHF.

This clonotype has a count of ten or more. Within a library made for alpha chains, this beta chain is off target, and its count is uninformative. J is TRBJ2-7 and V is TRBV11-2; D unclear. The V gene's germline CDR1 is SGHAT and CDR2 FQNNGV. The CDR3 is 13 residues long. The germline V and J ends were trimmed by 5 bases and 2 bases, with 10 bases remaining between them. The DNA of the CDR3 is TGTGCCAGCAGCCGCCAGGCAACCTACGAGCAGTACTTC. Translation: CASSRQATYEQYF.

This clonotype was counted ten times or more. This beta chain represents an off-target read in a library built for alpha chains; its size is of limited meaning. The genes are TRBV29-1 and TRBJ2-3; the D gene is possibly TRBD1 (6 bases). The V gene lost 3 bases and the J gene lost 2 bases, with 12 bases spanning the gap. Germline V CDR1 and CDR2: SQVTM, ANQGSEA. The CDR3 length is 14 residues. The CDR3 DNA sequence: TGCAGCGTTGAGGGTACAGGGTACACAGATACGCAGTATTTT. Protein product: CSVEGTGYTDTQYF.

About this clonotype itself: Sequence at one end of the junction differs from germline and may be a read error. The size of this beta chain means little, since it is a stray read in a library made for alpha chains. As DNA, the CDR3 is TGTACCAGCTCACCAAGTGGCCTCTCCTACAATGAGCAGTTCTTC. Its protein is CTSSPSGLSYNEQFF. The rearrangement links TRBV18 to TRBJ2-1; the D is unclear. There are 15 residues in the CDR3. Germline-derived CDR1 and CDR2 are KGHSH and LQKENI.

Relative to its sample, this clonotype is medium-sized (0.01 to 0.1%). This beta chain is off target for a library built for alpha chains, so its abundance means little. The rearrangement links TRBV3-1 to TRBJ2-5, with D tentatively TRBD2 (6 bases). CDR1 is LGHDT, CDR2 YNNKEL, per germline (reference sequence). The CDR3 runs to 15 residues. V was shortened by 4 bases and J by 6 bases, with 18 bases between the two germline ends. The CDR3: CASSPREGGGKTQYF. CDR3 bases: TGTGCCAGCAGCCCCCGTGAGGGTGGCGGGAAGACCCAGTACTTC.

Within the sample, this clonotype is medium-sized. Because this beta chain is a stray read in a library intended to capture alpha chains, its abundance should not be given much weight. The chain is built from TRBV7-2 and TRBJ2-7; the match to TRBD2 covers 9 bases. V dropped 5 bases and J dropped 2; count of bases not matched to a gene: 7. This CDR3 contains 15 residues. Per the germline V gene, CDR1 is SGHTA and CDR2 is FQGNSA. The CDR3 DNA is TGTGCCAGCAGCCCCTCCGGGACTAGCACCTACGAGCAGTACTTC. Encoded protein: CASSPSGTSTYEQYF.

This clonotype was counted many times. A library prepared for alpha chains yielded this beta chain as an off-target read; its size is of little meaning. The J gene is TRBJ1-6, the V gene TRBV5-4; 8 nucleotides align to TRBD1. The CDR3 length is 15 residues. V lost 3 bases and J lost 6; bases outside the gene matches: 5. CDR1 is SGHNT and CDR2 is YYREEE in the germline V gene (reference sequence). CDR3 residues: CASSYWTGSNSPLHF. In DNA, the CDR3 is TGTGCCAGCAGCTATTGGACAGGGAGTAATTCACCCCTCCACTTT.

This clonotype was recorded at least ten times. This beta chain is off target for a library built for alpha chains, so its abundance means little. The chain employs TRBV20-1 and TRBJ2-1; 9 bases fit TRBD2. V was pared by 5 bases and J by 0 bases, with 5 bases of the junction left unmatched. The CDR3 has 15 residues. Germline CDR1 reads DFQATT; CDR2 reads SNEGSKA (reference sequence). The chain's CDR3 is CSAGLAGRSYNEQFF. The CDR3 nucleotides read TGCAGTGCTGGTCTAGCGGGACGCTCCTACAATGAGCAGTTCTTC.

This clonotype is medium-sized within its sample. Little can be read into the size of this beta chain, an off-target read in a library designed for alpha chains. The rearrangement links TRBV12-3 or TRBV12-4 to TRBJ2-1; weak D call: TRBD1 (5 bases). Trimming removed 1 base at V and 4 bases at J, with 5 bases between. The CDR3 consists of 13 residues. CDR3 nucleotide sequence: TGTGCCAGCAGTTTAGGGACATACAATGAGCAGTTCTTC. It encodes CASSLGTYNEQFF.

This clonotype has a handful of counts. Since the library was made to target alpha chains, this beta chain is a stray read and its abundance is not meaningful. The rearrangement uses TRBV3-1 and TRBJ2-1; no firm D call. There are 11 residues in the CDR3. CDR1 and CDR2 from the germline V gene are LGHDT and YNNKEL (reference sequence). Trimming removed 4 bases from V and 6 bases from J, with 4 bases in between. The CDR3 DNA reads TGTGCCAGCAGCCTCCCCAATGAGCAGTTCTTC. This encodes CASSLPNEQFF.

In this sample, this clonotype turned up many times. This beta chain appears as a stray read in a library generated for alpha chains; its size is not informative. The gene calls are TRBV2 and TRBJ2-7, with 11 bases aligning to TRBD2. The CDR3 runs to 17 residues. The germline CDR1 and CDR2 sequences are SNHLY and FYNNEI. Trimming took 4 bases from V and 7 from J; bases not matched to a gene: 15. The CDR3 DNA follows: TGTGCCAGCAGTGGGATAGCGGGAGGGCCCTCGTCGTGGGAGCAGTACTTC. Protein product: CASSGIAGGPSSWEQYF.

This clonotype is medium-sized by share. In a library made to pick up alpha chains, this beta chain is a stray read with a size that means little. This chain uses TRBV5-1 with TRBJ2-1; D is perhaps TRBD1 (6 bases). The CDR3 contains 14 residues. V was pared by 1 base and J by 4 bases, with 9 bases between. Germline values: CDR1 SGHRS, CDR2 YFSETQ. CDR3 sequence: CASSLTGFYNEQFF. As DNA, the CDR3 is TGCGCCAGCAGCTTGACAGGGTTTTACAATGAGCAGTTCTTC.

This clonotype was detected many times. With the library built for alpha chains, this beta chain is off target and its frequency is not meaningful. The rearrangement uses TRBV12-3 or TRBV12-4 and TRBJ2-2; D unclear. This CDR3 is 13 amino acids long. Trimming shortened V by 3 bases and J by 6 bases, and 8 bases separated the two germline ends. The CDR3 is CASSFGSAGELFF. CDR3 sequence (DNA): TGTGCCAGCAGTTTTGGCAGCGCCGGGGAGCTGTTTTTT.

This clonotype is medium-sized (0.01 to 0.1%) by share. For a library built for alpha chains, this beta chain is a stray read; little rests on its size. The genes are TRBV29-1 and TRBJ2-3; 14 bases match TRBD2. The V gene's germline CDR1 is SQVTM and CDR2 ANQGSEA. The CDR3 is made up of 14 amino acids. The J segment lost 7 bases and the V segment lost 6 bases, leaving 6 bases of the junction unmatched. This CDR3 reads CSVGTSGRIHTQYF. The CDR3 nucleotides read TGCAGCGTGGGGACTAGCGGGAGAATACATACGCAGTATTTT.

Concerning this clonotype itself: For a library built for alpha chains, this beta chain is a stray read; little rests on its size. This chain links TRBV2 with TRBJ1-3; no clear D. There are 14 residues in the CDR3. V was pared by 7 bases and J by 0 bases, with 10 bases between. Germline lookup yields CDR1 SNHLY and CDR2 FYNNEI. Here the CDR3 DNA reads TGTGCCAGCAAAGTCGGGATCTCTGGAAACACCATATATTTT. This sequence encodes CASKVGISGNTIYF.

About this clonotype: With the library built for alpha chains, this beta chain is off target and its frequency is not meaningful. The V and J genes are TRBV20-1 and TRBJ2-4; D is undetermined. This CDR3 has 14 amino acids. Germline assignment: CDR1 DFQATT and CDR2 SNEGSKA (reference sequence). Trimming left V 3 bases short and J 8 bases short, with 17 bases between. The CDR3 spells CSASGQKSTDIQYF. Written as DNA, the CDR3 is TGCAGTGCTAGCGGCCAGAAGTCCACGGACATTCAGTACTTC.

Details on this clonotype: The library was prepared for alpha chains; this beta chain is a stray read, so its frequency means little. This sequence joins TRBV6-1 and TRBJ2-3, with TRBD2 matching 11 bases. The CDR3 runs 16 residues. V was pared by 5 bases and J by 5 bases, with 9 bases of the junction left unmatched. Germline lookup yields CDR1 MNHNS and CDR2 SASEGT. The DNA for the CDR3 is TGTGCCAGCAGTCCCGGACTAGCGGGCCCCATAGATACGCAGTATTTT. It yields the protein CASSPGLAGPIDTQYF.

This clonotype was recorded many times. Since it is a stray read in a library aimed at alpha chains, this beta chain has a size that is not meaningful. The V call is TRBV18, the J call TRBJ1-5; weak D call: TRBD1 (5 bases). Germline-derived CDR1 and CDR2 are KGHSH and LQKENI. The CDR3 has 13 amino acids. Trimming took off 3 bases at V and 4 bases at J, with 7 bases between the two ends. The CDR3 spells CASSPYRNQPQHF. As DNA, the CDR3 is TGTGCCAGCTCACCCTACAGGAATCAGCCCCAGCATTTT.

By sample fraction, this clonotype is medium-sized (0.01 to 0.1%). A library prepared for alpha chains yielded this beta chain as an off-target read; its size is of little meaning. This chain connects TRBV6-5 to TRBJ1-2; 7 bases align to TRBD1. The CDR3 totals 14 residues. CDR1 is MNHEY, CDR2 SVGAGI, per germline. Trimming cost V 5 bases and J 5 bases; bases outside gene matches: 8. CDR3 in amino acids: CASSRDRVSYGYTF. The DNA for the CDR3 is TGTGCCAGCAGTCGGGACAGAGTTTCGTATGGCTACACCTTC.